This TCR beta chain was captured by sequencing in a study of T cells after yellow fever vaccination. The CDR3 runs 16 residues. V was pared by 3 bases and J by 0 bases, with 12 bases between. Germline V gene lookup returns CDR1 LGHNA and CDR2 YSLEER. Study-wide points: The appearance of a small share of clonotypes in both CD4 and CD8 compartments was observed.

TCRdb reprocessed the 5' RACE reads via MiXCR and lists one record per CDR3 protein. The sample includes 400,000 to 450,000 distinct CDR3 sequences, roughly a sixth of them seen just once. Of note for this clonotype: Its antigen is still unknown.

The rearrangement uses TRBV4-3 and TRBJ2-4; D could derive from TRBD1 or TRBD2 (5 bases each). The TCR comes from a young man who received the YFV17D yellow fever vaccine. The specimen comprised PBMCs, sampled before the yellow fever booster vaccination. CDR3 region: CASSHTGRGAKNIQYF. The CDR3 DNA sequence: TGCGCCAGCAGCCACACGGGACGGGGAGCCAAAAACATTCAGTACTTC.